This TCR beta chain originates from a study of beta chain features in type 1 diabetes. This clone was seen a handful of times. CDR1 MNHEY and CDR2 SVGAGI come from the germline V gene. The length of the CDR3 is 14 residues. V shed 3 bases and J 4 bases; nucleotides not matched to a gene: 3. The whole isolated RNA underwent reverse transcription, so sequencing captured expressed TCRB transcripts. The data were produced by immunoSEQ multiplex PCR, yet TCRdb's version contains in-frame clones alone and is incomplete. The sample shows about 350,000 clones, about 19% of them seen only once. The rearrangement joins TRBV6-5 to TRBJ2-7; TRBD2 aligns across 10 bases. Sequencing used naive CD4+ T cells from blood. The clonotype was recovered from a woman aged 18-35 years in good health. CDR3 in amino acids: CASSYGLADYEQYF. CDR3 bases: TGTGCCAGCAGTTATGGACTAGCGGATTACGAGCAGTACTTC.